This T cell receptor (beta chain) was sequenced during a study of T cells in localized non-small cell lung cancer. The data were produced by immunoSEQ multiplex PCR, yet TCRdb's version contains in-frame clones alone and is incomplete. The sample contains more than 100,000 clones, roughly 90% of which appear only once. The germline V gene encodes CDR1 KGHSH and CDR2 LQKENI. The CDR3 loop spans 15 amino acids. V gave up 5 bases and J gave up 0 bases; unmatched junction bases: 5. The sequencing used peripheral blood, collected before any cancer treatment. The chain has TRBV18 and TRBJ2-7; 9 nucleotides agree with TRBD2. The receptor was isolated from a female donor over 55 with stage I lung adenocarcinoma. The CDR3 loop reads CASSGQRGASYEQYF. The DNA of the CDR3 is TGTGCCAGCTCAGGGCAGCGGGGGGCCTCCTACGAGCAGTACTTC.